Listed here are 5 T cell receptor beta chains from one sample, sequenced in a study of T-cell reconstitution after alpha-beta-depleted transplantation in children. Preparation of the TCRbeta library was carried out with unique molecular identifiers. A single record per CDR3 protein comes from TCRdb applying MiXCR to the PCR reads. The sample has about 610,000 distinct CDR3 sequences, 10% seen once; the top ten hold less than 5%. The input for sequencing was PBMCs from the stem cell graft donor, taken from the stem cell graft. All receptors come from a human donor who donated a stem cell graft to a child with acute myeloid leukemia.

This clonotype has more than one count but fewer than ten. The chain has TRBV30 and TRBJ2-7; weak D call: TRBD1 (6 bases). This CDR3 is 14 amino acids long. V was trimmed by 0 bases and J by 7 bases, leaving 16 bases between them. Per the germline V gene, CDR1 is GTSNPN and CDR2 is SVGIG (reference sequence). The CDR3 DNA is TGTGCCTGGAGTGTCATACAGGGAACGAGGGAGCAGTACTTC. Protein: CAWSVIQGTREQYF.

A few counts support this clonotype. This chain joins TRBV6-2 or TRBV6-3 and TRBJ2-1; D is unclear. The V end lost 6 bases, the J end lost 8 bases, and 11 bases lay between the germline ends. The CDR3 totals 12 residues. CDR1 MNHEY and CDR2 SVGEGT come from the germline V gene. CDR3 sequence (DNA): TGTGCCAGCAGAGCAAACCCCCATGAGCAGTTCTTC. Translating it yields CASRANPHEQFF.

The chain links TRBV11-2 to TRBJ1-1; D perhaps matches TRBD1 (5 bases). The germline CDR1 and CDR2 sequences are SGHAT and FQNNGV. The length of the CDR3 is 14 residues. V was trimmed by 0 bases and J by 5 bases, leaving 10 bases between them. The CDR3 DNA reads TGTGCCAGCAGCTTAGACAGGGTAGGGACTGAAGCTTTCTTT. Its translation is CASSLDRVGTEAFF.

This clonotype appeared a few times. V and J are TRBV10-2 and TRBJ2-1; D is possibly TRBD2 (7 bases). Trimming removed 4 bases from V and 12 bases from J, with 19 bases in between. Looked up from germline, CDR1 is WSHSY and CDR2 is SAAADI. The CDR3 has 14 residues. The CDR3 sequence: CASSGGQGGRGQFF. Here the CDR3 DNA reads TGCGCCAGCAGTGGGGGGCAGGGAGGGCGCGGGCAGTTCTTC.

V gene TRBV14 combines with J gene TRBJ2-1, with 7 bases aligning to TRBD2. Trimming removed 0 bases from V and 2 bases from J; junction bases left unmatched: 7. This CDR3 comprises 17 residues. From germline, CDR1 is SGHDN and CDR2 FVKESK. The CDR3 DNA reads TGTGCCAGCAGCCAAGATCTACCGGGAGGCCCCTACAATGAGCAGTTCTTC. This translates into CASSQDLPGGPYNEQFF.